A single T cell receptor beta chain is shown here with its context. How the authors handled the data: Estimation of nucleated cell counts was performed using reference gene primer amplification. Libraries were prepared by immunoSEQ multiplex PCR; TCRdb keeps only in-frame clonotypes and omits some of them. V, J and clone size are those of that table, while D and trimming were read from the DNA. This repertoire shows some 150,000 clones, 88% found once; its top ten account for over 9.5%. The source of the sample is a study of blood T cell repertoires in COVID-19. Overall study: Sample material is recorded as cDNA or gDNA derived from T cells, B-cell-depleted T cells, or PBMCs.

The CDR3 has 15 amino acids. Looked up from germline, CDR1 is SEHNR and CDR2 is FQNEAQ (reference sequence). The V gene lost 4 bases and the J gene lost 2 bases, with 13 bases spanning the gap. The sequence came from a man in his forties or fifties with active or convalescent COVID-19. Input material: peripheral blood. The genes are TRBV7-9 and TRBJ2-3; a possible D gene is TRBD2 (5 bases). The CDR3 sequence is CASSSAGVFTDTQYF. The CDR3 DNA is TGTGCCAGCAGCTCCGCCGGGGTCTTCACAGATACGCAGTATTTT.